The present T cell receptor (beta chain) was sequenced within a study of cytomegalovirus exposure and HLA in healthy donors. Regarding the study as a whole: Fewer N-insertions (relative to the approximately 700-donor mean) were reportedly seen in an Asian-associated ancestry cluster in a later analysis.

Regarding this clone: The antigen is undetermined.

In the PCR, 60 Vbeta and 13 Jbeta primers were used. Some clones are missing from TCRdb's copy, which holds only in-frame ones; the method was immunoSEQ multiplex PCR. The repertoire holds about 120,000 clones, with over 65% as singletons. Sequencing used PBMCs. The sequence derives from a man aged 35-49 years in good health and CMV-seropositive.

In nucleotides, the CDR3 is TGTGCCAGCAGCTACCGGACTAGTCCCTACGAGCAGTACTTC. As protein: CASSYRTSPYEQYF. This chain connects TRBV5-6 to TRBJ2-7; 7 bases match TRBD2. The CDR3 loop spans 14 amino acids. The V and J ends lost 3 bases and 2 bases, in that order; junction bases with no gene match: 5. Germline V gene data show CDR1 as SGHDT and CDR2 as YYEEEE.